Below are 19 T cell receptor beta chains sequenced from a single sample in a study of monozygotic twins with inflammatory bowel disease. Each CDR3 protein gets one entry in TCRdb, which reprocessed the 5' RACE reads and gives no DNA. The sample table includes over 150,000 distinct CDR3 sequences. Sequencing used blood. Source of these receptors: a human donor with ulcerative colitis or Crohn's disease, or a healthy co-twin of an affected twin (not recorded which).

The chain carries TRBV20-1 and TRBJ2-2. Germline V gene sequence: CDR1 DFQATT, CDR2 SNEGSKA (reference sequence). There are 17 residues in the CDR3. Here the CDR3 reads CSARLIFVPTRTGELFF.

J is TRBJ1-1 and V is TRBV4-3. The CDR3 is made up of 13 amino acids. Germline loops: CDR1 LGHNA, CDR2 YSLEER. This CDR3 reads CASSQDFNTEAFF.

The CDR3 loop is CASSRNQGSGEKLFF. The chain combines TRBV27 with TRBJ1-4. This CDR3 has 15 residues. Per germline, CDR1 MNHEY and CDR2 SMNVEV (reference sequence).

CDR3 region: CASSLRDSTYDTQYF. The J gene is TRBJ2-3, the V gene TRBV7-6; TCRdb calls TRBD1, which cannot be checked without DNA. The CDR3 extends over 15 amino acids. CDR1 SGHVS and CDR2 FNYEAQ come from the germline V gene. The full variable domain, completed using reference TRBV7-6 and TRBJ2-3, is GAGVSQSPRYKVTKRGQDVALRCDPISGHVSLYWYRQALGQGPEFLTYFNYEAQQDKSGLPNDRFSAERPEGSISTLTIQRTEQRDSAMYRCASSLRDSTYDTQYFGPGTRLTVL.

The rearrangement uses TRBV3-1 and TRBJ1-1; TCRdb returns TRBD1, unconfirmable since there is no DNA. The CDR3 is 13 residues long. Germline assignment: CDR1 LGHDT and CDR2 YNNKEL (reference sequence). The CDR3 protein is CASSHGANTEAFF.

The chain couples TRBV7-2 to TRBJ1-2; absent DNA, TCRdb's TRBD1 call cannot be checked. The germline V gene encodes CDR1 SGHTA and CDR2 FQGNSA. The length of the CDR3 is 15 residues. CDR3 sequence reads: CASSPDPGGVYGYTF.

The gene calls are TRBV28 and TRBJ1-1. The CDR3 runs to 13 residues. Germline assignment: CDR1 MDHEN and CDR2 SYDVKM. The chain's CDR3 is CASTYQENTEAFF.

The CDR3 sequence: CASSLEGKQKWTEAFF. J is TRBJ1-1 and V is TRBV7-2. Germline V gene sequence: CDR1 SGHTA, CDR2 FQGNSA. The CDR3 runs 16 residues.

V usage is TRBV3-1 and J usage is TRBJ1-2. The length of the CDR3 is 13 residues. The germline V gene encodes CDR1 LGHDT and CDR2 YNNKEL (reference sequence). Here the CDR3 reads CASSQRGPYGYTF.

The chain couples TRBV18 to TRBJ2-2; TCRdb reports TRBD1, a call that lacks DNA to check it against. The germline CDR1 and CDR2 sequences are KGHSH and LQKENI. The CDR3 has 16 residues. The CDR3: CASSPPSAGDTGELFF.

This sequence joins TRBV2 and TRBJ1-6. Germline loops: CDR1 SNHLY, CDR2 FYNNEI. This CDR3 has 14 residues. The CDR3 sequence is CASRTPLENSPLHF.

The V gene is TRBV20-1, the J gene TRBJ1-1. Germline loops: CDR1 DFQATT, CDR2 SNEGSKA (reference sequence). The CDR3 runs 14 residues. This CDR3 reads CSATQAGHFTEAFF.

J is TRBJ2-1 and V is TRBV4-3; TCRdb gives TRBD2 as the D gene, but with no DNA this cannot be confirmed. The CDR3 consists of 13 residues. Germline CDR1 is LGHNA and CDR2 is YSLEER. The CDR3 spells CASSHGGNNEQFF.

The chain recombines TRBV4-2 with TRBJ2-5. Germline V gene lookup returns CDR1 LGHNA and CDR2 YNFKEQ. The CDR3 runs to 14 residues. This CDR3 is CASSQDLREETQYF.

The rearrangement joins TRBV5-1 to TRBJ1-3; TCRdb outputs TRBD1, but without DNA this stays unchecked. Looked up from germline, CDR1 is SGHRS and CDR2 is YFSETQ. The CDR3 consists of 14 residues. CDR3 in amino acids: CASSLSSPGNTIYF.

CDR3 loop: CASSLALAGTGELFF. The V call is TRBV5-6, the J call TRBJ2-2; TCRdb reports TRBD2, a call that lacks DNA to check it against. There are 15 residues in the CDR3. Germline CDR1 reads SGHDT; CDR2 reads YYEEEE.

The rearrangement links TRBV6-1 to TRBJ2-1; checking the TCRdb D call of TRBD2 is not possible without DNA. Germline V gene lookup returns CDR1 MNHNS and CDR2 SASEGT. The CDR3 totals 14 residues. The CDR3 reads CASRLAGVANEQFF.

The chain links TRBV20-1 to TRBJ1-1; TCRdb reports TRBD1, a call that lacks DNA to check it against. Germline CDR1 and CDR2: DFQATT and SNEGSKA (reference sequence). The CDR3 runs to 12 residues. The CDR3 protein is CSAGKGVTEAFF.

The chain carries TRBV12-3 or TRBV12-4 and TRBJ1-5. The CDR3 spans 13 residues. CDR3 amino acids: CASRLGSNQPQHF.